The 25 T cell receptor beta chains listed next were all sequenced from one sample in a study of a mutant IDH1 vaccine in newly diagnosed glioma. Their specific antigens are unknown. Time point of the sample: week 5, during vaccination. Topical imiquimod accompanied each vaccine dose, which consisted of 300 ug of mutant IDH1 20-mer peptide. Measured with immunoSEQ multiplex PCR; TCRdb has only the in-frame clones, and not every one. In the table there are about 59,000 clones, just under 90% of which are singletons. The sample in question was PBMCs, obtained from a glioma patient whose treatment included an IDH1 peptide vaccine. The receptors derive from a woman between 40 and 50 years old with glioma.

The CDR3 here is CASSLVKTTDTQYF. The CDR3 DNA reads TGCGCCAGCAGCTTGGTTAAGACGACAGATACGCAGTATTTT. This sequence joins TRBV5-1 and TRBJ2-3, with D uncertain. Trimming removed 0 bases from V and 3 bases from J, with 8 bases in between. Per the germline V gene, CDR1 is SGHRS and CDR2 is YFSETQ. The CDR3 runs 14 residues. The full variable domain, rest sourced from reference TRBV5-1 and TRBJ2-3, is KAGVTQTPRYLIKTRGQQVTLSCSPISGHRSVSWYQQTPGQGLQFLFEYFSETQRNKGNFPGRFSGRQFSNSRSEMNVSTLELGDSALYLCASSLVKTTDTQYFGPGTRLTVL.

The V and J genes are TRBV29-1 and TRBJ1-2, with 9 bases aligning to TRBD1. V shed 6 bases and J 7 bases; nucleotides not matched to a gene: 6. The CDR3 sequence is 12 residues long. Germline loops: CDR1 SQVTM, CDR2 ANQGSEA. The CDR3 here is CSVQTGGVGYTF. CDR3 sequence (DNA): TGCAGCGTACAGACAGGGGGGGTTGGCTACACCTTC.

This clone was counted between two and nine times. The J gene is TRBJ2-6, the V gene TRBV4-1; D remains unclear. This CDR3 spans 16 amino acids. Germline-derived CDR1 and CDR2 are MGHRA and YSYEKL. Trimming shortened V by 1 base and J by 0 bases, and 7 bases separated the two germline ends. CDR3 region: CASSQAGDSGANVLTF. CDR3 DNA sequence: TGCGCCAGCAGCCAAGCAGGAGACTCTGGGGCCAACGTCCTGACTTTC.

This chain joins TRBV5-5 and TRBJ2-7, with D unresolved. The germline V gene has CDR1 SGHKS and CDR2 YYEKEE (reference sequence). V lost 7 bases to trimming and J lost 2 bases, with 10 bases between them. CDR3 length: 12 amino acids. CDR3 residues: CASSLFPYEQYF. In DNA, the CDR3 is TGTGCCAGCTCCCTGTTCCCCTACGAGCAGTACTTC.

In DNA, the CDR3 is TGTGCCTGGAGTGTTACCGGGACAGGGAGGGCTGAAGCTTTCTTT. Protein product: CAWSVTGTGRAEAFF. The rearrangement links TRBV30 to TRBJ1-1; 9 bases are a match to TRBD1. Germline V lookup: CDR1 GTSNPN, CDR2 SVGIG (reference sequence). This CDR3 contains 15 residues. The trim removed 0 bases at V and 6 bases at J, leaving 8 bases unmatched.

J is TRBJ2-5 and V is TRBV9; 13 nucleotides agree with TRBD2. CDR1 is SGDLS, CDR2 YYNGEE, per germline. The CDR3 sequence is 16 residues long. With 3 bases clipped from V and 5 bases from J, the junction kept 7 bases outside the gene matches. The CDR3 reads CASSGGLAGDWETQYF. The CDR3 coding sequence is TGTGCCAGCAGCGGCGGACTAGCGGGAGATTGGGAGACCCAGTACTTC.

The rearrangement links TRBV7-6 to TRBJ1-3; the D is unclear. The CDR3 extends over 15 amino acids. Germline values: CDR1 SGHVS, CDR2 FNYEAQ. Trimming cost V 3 bases and J 0 bases, with 9 bases left between them. The CDR3 sequence is CASSLGLGSGNTIYF. The CDR3 DNA reads as TGTGCCAGCAGCTTGGGCCTGGGCTCTGGAAACACCATATATTTT.

The CDR3 is CASSYSTGGGGKLFF. CDR3 coding DNA: TGTGCCAGCAGTTACTCGACGGGGGGGGGAGGAAAACTGTTTTTT. This rearrangement joins TRBV6-5 to TRBJ1-4; maybe TRBD1 (5 bases). The CDR3 sequence is 15 residues long. V gave up 0 bases and J gave up 10 bases, with 15 bases separating them. Per the germline V gene, CDR1 is MNHEY and CDR2 is SVGAGI.

The V gene is TRBV10-3, the J gene TRBJ2-5; 9 positions match TRBD2. Unmatched junction bases numbered 6, after V lost 11 bases and J lost 2 bases. CDR3 length: 13 residues. The germline CDR1 and CDR2 sequences are ENHRY and SYGVKD. The CDR3 bases are TGTGCCCATGCGGGAGGGCCTCAAGAGACCCAGTACTTC. Protein product: CAHAGGPQETQYF.

This sequence joins TRBV9 and TRBJ2-1, with 10 bases matching TRBD2. This CDR3 has 16 amino acids. Germline values: CDR1 SGDLS, CDR2 YYNGEE. V dropped 0 bases and J dropped 7; count of bases not matched to a gene: 7. CDR3 protein: CASSVVASGSLNEQFF. DNA for the CDR3: TGTGCCAGCAGCGTAGTCGCTAGCGGGAGTCTGAATGAGCAGTTCTTC.

This rearrangement joins TRBV5-5 to TRBJ2-2, with no clear D. Germline V gene lookup returns CDR1 SGHKS and CDR2 YYEKEE (reference sequence). V lost 0 bases to trimming and J lost 7 bases, with 4 bases between them. The length of the CDR3 is 12 residues. CDR3 sequence: CASSLVGGELFF. The CDR3 DNA sequence: TGTGCCAGCAGCTTGGTCGGCGGGGAGCTGTTTTTT.

This clone was found a few times. V usage is TRBV10-3 and J usage is TRBJ2-3, with 9 bases that match TRBD2. Germline trimming cut 0 bases from V and 4 bases from J; bases unmatched to any gene: 5. The CDR3 sequence is 16 residues long. Germline CDR1 ENHRY, CDR2 SYGVKD. The CDR3 reads CAISESVAGVADTQYF. The CDR3 nucleotides read TGTGCCATCAGTGAGTCTGTAGCGGGAGTAGCAGATACGCAGTATTTT.

The V gene is TRBV4-1, the J gene TRBJ2-2, with a weak D call TRBD2 (5 bases). Per the germline V gene, CDR1 is MGHRA and CDR2 is YSYEKL. This CDR3 is 16 amino acids long. V lost 4 bases and J 6 bases, leaving 18 bases between the germline ends. CDR3 DNA sequence: TGCGCCAGCAGCCCCGGAAGAGGGAGAGGCTCCGGGGAGCTGTTTTTT. This sequence encodes CASSPGRGRGSGELFF.

This chain joins TRBV5-4 and TRBJ2-2, with 11 bases fitting TRBD1. CDR3 length: 13 residues. J gave up 3 bases and V 10 bases, and 2 bases lay outside the gene matches. The germline gives CDR1 SGHNT, CDR2 YYREEE (reference sequence). The CDR3 nucleotides are TGTGCCTGGGGACAGGGGGACACCGGGGAGCTGTTTTTT. As protein: CAWGQGDTGELFF.

The chain carries TRBV6-6 and TRBJ2-7; 8 bases map to TRBD1. The CDR3 is 16 residues long. V shed 2 bases, J shed 3 bases, and the junction held 9 bases outside the gene matches. From germline, CDR1 is MNHNY and CDR2 SVGAGI (reference sequence). The CDR3 spells CASSYPGQGANYEQYF. CDR3 DNA sequence: TGTGCCAGCAGTTACCCAGGACAGGGTGCGAACTACGAGCAGTACTTC.

The chain links TRBV19 to TRBJ2-5; no firm D call. The CDR3 is 13 amino acids. Trimming pared 6 bases from V and 5 bases from J, leaving 13 bases between. CDR1 is LNHDA and CDR2 is SQIVND in the germline V gene (reference sequence). CDR3 DNA sequence: TGTGCCAGTAGATTAACAGTGGAGGAGACCCAGTACTTC. This gives the protein CASRLTVEETQYF.

The chain joins TRBV5-4 to TRBJ2-7, with 12 bases identical to TRBD2. CDR1 is SGHNT and CDR2 is YYREEE in the germline V gene (reference sequence). The CDR3 spans 15 residues. Trimming cost V 4 bases and J 4 bases; bases outside gene matches: 6. The DNA for the CDR3 is TGTGCCAGCAGCATCGGACTAGCGGGAAATTACGAGCAGTACTTC. Its protein is CASSIGLAGNYEQYF.

The V and J genes are TRBV4-1 and TRBJ2-1; tentatively, D is TRBD2 (5 bases). Per the germline V gene, CDR1 is MGHRA and CDR2 is YSYEKL. The CDR3 totals 18 residues. Trimming cost V 1 base and J 4 bases, with 20 bases left between them. The CDR3, as DNA: TGCGCCAGCAGCCAAGGCCTAGCCGAAGCCTCTACTTACAATGAGCAGTTCTTC. Translation: CASSQGLAEASTYNEQFF.

This chain connects TRBV4-2 to TRBJ2-5, with 8 bases aligning to TRBD2. V lost 4 bases to trimming and J lost 2 bases; unmatched junction nucleotides: 9. CDR1 is LGHNA, CDR2 YNFKEQ, per germline. This CDR3 comprises 16 residues. The CDR3 reads CASSRPGGTTQETQYF. The CDR3 DNA is TGTGCCAGCAGCCGACCGGGGGGGACTACTCAAGAGACCCAGTACTTC.

CDR3 protein: CASSPIGGDTGELFF. In DNA form, the CDR3 reads TGTGCCAGCAGCCCAATTGGGGGGGACACCGGGGAGCTGTTTTTT. J is TRBJ2-2 and V is TRBV9; 7 nucleotides agree with TRBD2. There are 15 residues in the CDR3. Germline V gene data show CDR1 as SGDLS and CDR2 as YYNGEE. V shed 4 bases, J shed 3 bases, and the junction held 6 bases outside the gene matches.

This clone was seen a handful of times. V gene TRBV5-1 combines with J gene TRBJ2-7; the match to TRBD1 covers 10 bases. The CDR3 has 13 residues. Looked up from germline, CDR1 is SGHRS and CDR2 is YFSETQ. V was clipped by 5 bases and J by 2 bases; unmatched bases: 1. The CDR3 DNA sequence: TGCGCCAGCAGGGGGACAGGGGCCTACGAGCAGTACTTC. It yields the protein CASRGTGAYEQYF.

The chain is built from TRBV7-8 and TRBJ1-5, with 10 bases matching TRBD1. J lost 5 bases, V lost 1 base, and 2 bases had no gene match. Germline V gene sequence: CDR1 SGHVS, CDR2 FQNEAQ. The CDR3 has 15 residues. CDR3 residues: CASSLGQGADQPQHF. Written as DNA, the CDR3 is TGTGCCAGCAGCTTAGGACAGGGGGCGGATCAGCCCCAGCATTTT.

This clone was seen more than once but under ten times. CDR3 residues: CASSEGRGQPQHF. The DNA of the CDR3 is TGTGCCAGCAGTGAGGGCAGGGGCCAGCCCCAGCATTTT. The chain links TRBV2 to TRBJ1-5; tentatively, D is TRBD1 (6 bases). V was pared by 3 bases and J by 7 bases, with 10 bases between. CDR1 and CDR2 from the germline V gene are SNHLY and FYNNEI. This CDR3 comprises 13 residues.

The chain joins TRBV19 to TRBJ1-2; D gene unclear. Germline V CDR1 and CDR2: LNHDA, SQIVND (reference sequence). V was trimmed by 5 bases and J by 2 bases, leaving 15 bases between them. CDR3 length equals 15 residues. CDR3 in amino acids: CASSPHRAGNYGYTF. The CDR3 DNA reads as TGTGCCAGTAGTCCACACCGGGCCGGGAACTATGGCTACACCTTC.

This clone was picked up one time. V and J are TRBV5-5 and TRBJ2-1; no definite D call. Germline values: CDR1 SGHKS, CDR2 YYEKEE (reference sequence). This CDR3 spans 13 amino acids. V lost 5 bases to trimming and J lost 2 bases, with 8 bases between them. The CDR3 reads CASSWAPYNEQFF. Here the CDR3 DNA reads TGTGCCAGCAGTTGGGCACCCTACAATGAGCAGTTCTTC.